The 5 T cell receptor beta chains in this list originate from one sample, sequenced in a study of breast tumors, draining lymph nodes, adjacent tissues. TCRdb independently ran MiXCR on the multiplex PCR reads; one entry per CDR3 protein. The profile shows 270,000 or so distinct CDR3 sequences, around 30% of them singletons. The lymph nodes were axillary draining lymph nodes from breast cancer patients. The sequenced sample was axillary lymph node tissue. The receptors were sampled from a female donor with breast cancer. Some clones in this sample may be carry-over from other donors' samples.

This clonotype showed up just a few times. A much larger clone is a single base away; this may be a read error. The chain links TRBV9 to TRBJ2-3, with 9 bases aligning to TRBD1. Germline loops: CDR1 SGDLS, CDR2 YYNGEE. This CDR3 is 17 amino acids long. CDR3 loop: CASSVRPQGASTATQYF. Written as DNA, the CDR3 is TGTGCCAGCAGCGTACGCCCACAGGGGGCTAGCACAGCTACGCAGTATTTT.

In regard to this clonotype: This could be a read error, since a much larger clone is one nucleotide away. The chain recombines TRBV7-2 with TRBJ2-1; D may match TRBD1 or TRBD2 (5 bases each). The CDR3 sequence is 16 residues long. Germline V gene lookup returns CDR1 SGHTA and CDR2 FQGNSA. CDR3 loop: CAGSSRGAGTYNEQFF. Here the CDR3 DNA reads TGTGCCGGCAGCTCCCGAGGGGCAGGAACCTACAATGAGCAGTTCTTC.

V and J are TRBV29-1 and TRBJ2-7; D perhaps matches TRBD2 (6 bases). The germline gives CDR1 SQVTM, CDR2 ANQGSEA. The ends were cut back, 4 bases at V and 3 bases at J, with 13 bases in the middle. This CDR3 region has 13 residues. The CDR3 spells CSVASGVNYEQYF. The CDR3 DNA is TGCAGCGTTGCTTCGGGAGTGAACTACGAGCAGTACTTC.

This clonotype was recorded at least ten times. The rearrangement uses TRBV4-1 and TRBJ2-3, with TRBD2 as a possible D gene (6 bases). Trimming stripped 0 bases from V and 5 bases from J, with 15 bases between. The CDR3 consists of 16 residues. Germline V gives CDR1 MGHRA, CDR2 YSYEKL. The CDR3 nucleotides read TGCGCCAGCAGCCAAGATACGGGAGCTTCCGGAGATACGCAGTATTTT. This sequence encodes CASSQDTGASGDTQYF.

This clonotype appeared many times. The chain uses TRBV19 and TRBJ1-5; the match to TRBD1 covers 8 bases. CDR3 length equals 15 residues. V was pared by 8 bases and J by 4 bases, with 10 bases of the junction left unmatched. Germline CDR1 reads LNHDA; CDR2 reads SQIVND (reference sequence). CDR3 sequence reads: CASYYRGDRNQPQHF. The CDR3 nucleotides are TGTGCCAGTTATTACAGGGGGGACAGGAATCAGCCCCAGCATTTT.